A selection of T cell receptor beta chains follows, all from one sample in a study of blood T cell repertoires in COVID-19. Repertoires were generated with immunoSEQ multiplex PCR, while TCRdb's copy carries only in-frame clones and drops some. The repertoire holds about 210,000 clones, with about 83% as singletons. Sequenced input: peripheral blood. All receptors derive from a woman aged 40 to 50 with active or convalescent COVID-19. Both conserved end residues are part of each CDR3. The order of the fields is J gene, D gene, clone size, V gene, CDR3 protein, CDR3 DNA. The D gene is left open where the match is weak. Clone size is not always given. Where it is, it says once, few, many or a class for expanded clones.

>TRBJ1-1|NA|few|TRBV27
CASSSGNTEAFF
TGTGCCAGCAGTTCCGGGAACACTGAAGCTTTCTTT
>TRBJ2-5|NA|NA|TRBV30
CACNGQIQETQYF
TGTGCCTGTAACGGACAGATCCAAGAGACCCAGTACTTC
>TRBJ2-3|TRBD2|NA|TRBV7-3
CASSSNLTSGGFTDTQYF
TGTGCCAGCAGCTCGAACCTGACTAGCGGGGGTTTCACAGATACGCAGTATTTT
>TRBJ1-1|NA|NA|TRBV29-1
CSVARNTEAFF
TGCAGCGTGGCAAGGAACACTGAAGCTTTCTTT
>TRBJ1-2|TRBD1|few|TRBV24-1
CATSDHRGTSGYTF
TGTGCCACCAGTGACCACAGGGGGACTTCGGGCTACACCTTC
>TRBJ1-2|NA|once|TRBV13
CASSAGTANYGYTF
TGTGCCAGCAGCGCGGGGACGGCTAACTATGGCTACACCTTC
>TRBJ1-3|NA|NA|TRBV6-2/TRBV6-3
CASSDPSGTSGNTIYF
TGTGCCAGCAGTGACCCGTCAGGAACCTCTGGAAACACCATATATTTT
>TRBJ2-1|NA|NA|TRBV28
CASSFVFQGNEQFF
TGTGCCAGCAGTTTCGTGTTCCAGGGGAATGAGCAGTTCTTC
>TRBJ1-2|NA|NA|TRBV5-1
CASSPGNIPGYTF
TGCGCCAGCAGCCCTGGCAACATTCCTGGCTACACCTTC
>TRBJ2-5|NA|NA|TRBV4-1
CASSQAGDGRGGETQYF
TGCGCCAGCAGCCAAGCCGGTGACGGGCGTGGGGGCGAGACCCAGTACTTC
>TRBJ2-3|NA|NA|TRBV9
CASSLSTDTQYF
TGTGCCAGCTCCCTTAGCACAGATACGCAGTATTTT
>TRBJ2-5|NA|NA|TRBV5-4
CASSFKGGQETQYF
TGTGCCAGCAGCTTTAAAGGAGGCCAAGAGACCCAGTACTTC
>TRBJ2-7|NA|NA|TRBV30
CAWSPRWGAGSYEQYF
TGTGCCTGGAGTCCCCGGTGGGGTGCGGGCTCCTACGAGCAGTACTTC
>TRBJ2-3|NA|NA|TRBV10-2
CASSLGRGPNTDTQYF
TGCGCCAGCAGTTTAGGGCGGGGCCCAAACACAGATACGCAGTATTTT
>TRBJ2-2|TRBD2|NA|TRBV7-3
CASSQPPSGSIPGELFF
TGTGCCAGCAGCCAGCCGCCTAGCGGGAGTATACCCGGGGAGCTGTTTTTT
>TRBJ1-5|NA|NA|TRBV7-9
CASSLAGSDNQPQHF
TGTGCCAGCAGCTTAGCAGGGAGCGACAATCAGCCCCAGCATTTT
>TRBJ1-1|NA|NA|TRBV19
CASSTRGGLENTEAFF
TGTGCCAGTAGTACCAGAGGCGGGTTGGAGAACACTGAAGCTTTCTTT
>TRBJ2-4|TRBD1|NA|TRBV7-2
CASSPKVLDRVEYF
TGTGCCAGCAGCCCCAAAGTACTCGACAGGGTTGAGTACTTC
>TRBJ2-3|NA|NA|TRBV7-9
CASSAGAPDTQYF
TGTGCCAGCAGTGCGGGGGCCCCAGATACGCAGTATTTT
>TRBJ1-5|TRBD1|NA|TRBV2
CASSGEGQGARQPQHF
TGTGCCAGCAGCGGAGAGGGACAGGGGGCAAGGCAGCCCCAGCATTTT
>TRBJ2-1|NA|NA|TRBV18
CASSPQGNEQFF
TGTGCCAGCTCACCCCAGGGGAATGAGCAGTTCTTC
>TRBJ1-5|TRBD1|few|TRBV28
CASSLDRGRLSNQPQHF
TGTGCCAGCAGTTTGGACAGGGGTCGGTTGAGCAATCAGCCCCAGCATTTT
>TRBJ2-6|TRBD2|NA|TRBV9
CASSVPLGRGGANVLTF
TGTGCCAGCAGCGTACCCCTGGGGAGGGGTGGGGCCAACGTCCTGACTTTC
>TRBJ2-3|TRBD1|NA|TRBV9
CASSLGQGTASTDTQYF
TGTGCCAGCAGCCTAGGACAAGGGACAGCAAGCACAGATACGCAGTATTTT